The present T cell receptor beta chain was sequenced within a study of blood T cells in healthy people across ages. Trimming shortened V by 9 bases and J by 3 bases, and 3 bases separated the two germline ends. The CDR3 has 9 residues. Germline values: CDR1 MGHDK, CDR2 SYGVNS. This clonotype appeared many times. Its antigen is as yet unknown. The authors ran a second PCR of 7 to 11 cycles using a sample-barcoded 5' primer and a J-beta primer mix. Unique molecular identifiers of 12 random nucleotides labeled each cDNA. Individual samples furnished no less than 2.5 million CDR3-containing paired-end reads apiece. TCRdb used MiXCR to reprocess the 5' RACE reads, holding one entry per CDR3 protein. The repertoire includes over 500,000 distinct CDR3 sequences, under 65% of them detected once, and approximately 15% sits in the top ten. General study findings and limits: Whereas aged donors had fewer naive CD4+ cells, long-lived donors had more of them and higher diversity.

The J gene is TRBJ2-7, the V gene TRBV25-1; D unresolved. This sequence was found in a woman of 80 years or more in good health. What was sequenced was blood. CDR3 protein: CARDYEQYF. For the CDR3, the DNA is TGTGCCAGAGACTACGAGCAGTACTTC.